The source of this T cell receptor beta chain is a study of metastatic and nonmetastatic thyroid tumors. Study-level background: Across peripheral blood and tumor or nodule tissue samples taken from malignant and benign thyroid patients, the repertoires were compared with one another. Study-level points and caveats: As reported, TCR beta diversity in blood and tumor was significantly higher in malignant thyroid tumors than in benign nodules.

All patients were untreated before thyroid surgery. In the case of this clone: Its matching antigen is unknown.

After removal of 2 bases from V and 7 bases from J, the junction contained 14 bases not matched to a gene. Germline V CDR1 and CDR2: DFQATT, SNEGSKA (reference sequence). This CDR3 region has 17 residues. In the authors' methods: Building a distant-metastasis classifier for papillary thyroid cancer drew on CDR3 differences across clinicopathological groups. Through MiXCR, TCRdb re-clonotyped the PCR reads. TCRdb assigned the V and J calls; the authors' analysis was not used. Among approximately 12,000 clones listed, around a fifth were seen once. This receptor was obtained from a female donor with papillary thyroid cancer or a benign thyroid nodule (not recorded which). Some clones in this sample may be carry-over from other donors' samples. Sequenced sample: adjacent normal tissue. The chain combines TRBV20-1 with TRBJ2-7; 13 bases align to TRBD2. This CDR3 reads CSARSPTSGGSQGEQYF. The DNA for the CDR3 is TGCAGTGCTAGATCCCCGACTAGCGGGGGGTCACAAGGTGAGCAGTACTTC.